This TCR beta chain came from a study of tissue T cells after allogeneic stem cell transplantation. Study-wide results and limits: Within patients, tissue anatomy strongly shaped TCR repertoire composition. Across patients, clones rarely overlapped, yet motif clusters were shared tissue-specifically.

Profiled with immunoSEQ multiplex PCR; TCRdb holds only in-frame clones, not every one. The sample shows roughly 9,200 clones, around three fifths of them seen only once. In regard to this clone: Its cognate antigen is unknown.

Non-transplant comparator patients with other cancers had at least five gastrointestinal samples and no known gastrointestinal disease. The sequence was collected from a woman aged 18 to 55 with breast cancer. The input for sequencing was tissue from the jejunum, taken at autopsy.

This CDR3 reads CASSQDAGGVFNSPLHF. CDR3 nucleotide sequence: TGCGCCAGCAGCCAAGACGCGGGGGGCGTTTTTAATTCACCCCTCCACTTT. The chain carries TRBV4-3 and TRBJ1-6, with D perhaps matching TRBD1 (6 bases). The CDR3 contains 17 residues. Germline lookup yields CDR1 LGHNA and CDR2 YSLEER. Trimming left V 0 bases short and J 6 bases short, with 15 bases between.